This passage covers 14 T cell receptor beta chains from one sample sequenced in a study of cytomegalovirus exposure and HLA in healthy donors. Amplification used 60 Vbeta primers and 13 Jbeta primers. Libraries were prepared by immunoSEQ multiplex PCR; TCRdb keeps only in-frame clonotypes and omits some of them. The sample has over 150,000 clones; approximately 71% are singletons. Sequencing used PBMCs. These receptors originate from a man between 50 and 59 years old in good health and CMV-seronegative.

This clone was found once. The chain carries TRBV20-1 and TRBJ1-1, with D tentatively TRBD1 (5 bases). Germline CDR1 DFQATT, CDR2 SNEGSKA (reference sequence). CDR3 length: 11 amino acids. This CDR3 is CSYEAGGRAFF. CDR3 bases: TGCAGCTACGAGGCGGGGGGAAGGGCTTTCTTT.

J is TRBJ2-7 and V is TRBV6-5; maybe TRBD1 (6 bases). This CDR3 spans 12 amino acids. Trimming shortened V by 8 bases and J by 2 bases, and 10 bases separated the two germline ends. Germline CDR1 is MNHEY and CDR2 is SVGAGI. The CDR3 protein is CASSDRTYEQYF. CDR3 DNA: TGTGCCAGCTCGGACAGAACCTACGAGCAGTACTTC.

This chain's CDR3 is CASSINQVFTDTQYF. The CDR3 coding sequence is TGTGCCAGTAGTATTAATCAGGTTTTCACAGATACGCAGTATTTT. The chain couples TRBV19 to TRBJ2-3; D is uncertain. Germline V gene data show CDR1 as LNHDA and CDR2 as SQIVND (reference sequence). V was trimmed by 3 bases and J by 2 bases, leaving 12 bases between them. The CDR3 is 15 residues long.

V usage is TRBV6-6 and J usage is TRBJ1-5; 8 positions agree with TRBD1. This CDR3 is 15 amino acids long. Germline V lookup: CDR1 MNHNY, CDR2 SVGAGI (reference sequence). V dropped 10 bases and J dropped 0; count of bases not matched to a gene: 8. The CDR3 coding sequence is TGTGCCACCAATAGACAGGGGAATAGCAATCAGCCCCAGCATTTT. It is translated as CATNRQGNSNQPQHF.

This clone was counted between two and nine times. This chain links TRBV5-1 with TRBJ2-7; weak D call: TRBD2 (6 bases). With 0 bases removed from V and 2 bases from J, the gap between germline ends came to 12 bases. The CDR3 runs to 15 residues. CDR1 is SGHRS and CDR2 is YFSETQ in the germline V gene. As DNA, the CDR3 is TGCGCCAGCAGCTTGGACGGGACTTCACCCTACGAGCAGTACTTC. Its translation: CASSLDGTSPYEQYF.

CDR3 region: CASSLPRDRGVTGELFF. The CDR3 DNA sequence: TGTGCCAGCAGCTTACCTAGGGACAGGGGAGTCACCGGGGAGCTGTTTTTT. The chain uses TRBV7-2 and TRBJ2-2; 10 bases match TRBD1. The CDR3 covers 17 residues. The V gene's germline CDR1 is SGHTA and CDR2 FQGNSA. Trimming removed 2 bases from V and 4 bases from J; junction bases left unmatched: 7.

This clone was detected only a few times. This chain uses TRBV10-2 with TRBJ2-5; D gene ambiguous. The CDR3 has 14 residues. V was trimmed by 7 bases and J by 0 bases, leaving 12 bases between them. Germline V gene lookup returns CDR1 WSHSY and CDR2 SAAADI. The CDR3 sequence is CASNRGMYQETQYF. In DNA, the CDR3 is TGCGCCAGCAATCGCGGCATGTACCAAGAGACCCAGTACTTC.

This rearrangement joins TRBV7-2 to TRBJ2-7; the match to TRBD2 covers 12 bases. The length of the CDR3 is 15 residues. Trimming removed 4 bases from V and 2 bases from J; junction bases left unmatched: 3. Germline V CDR1 and CDR2: SGHTA, FQGNSA. DNA of the CDR3: TGTGCCAGCAGCTCGCTAGCGGGGGGGCCCTACGAGCAGTACTTC. It translates to CASSSLAGGPYEQYF.

V is TRBV28 and J is TRBJ2-3; 8 bases are a match to TRBD2. V gave up 6 bases and J gave up 5 bases; unmatched junction bases: 7. Germline V gene lookup returns CDR1 MDHEN and CDR2 SYDVKM. The CDR3 sequence is 14 residues long. The CDR3 nucleotides are TGTGCCAGCAGACATAGCGGGATCCAAGATACGCAGTATTTT. Translated, it gives CASRHSGIQDTQYF.

This clone was picked up a small number of times. This chain uses TRBV5-1 with TRBJ2-7; 9 positions match TRBD1. Germline values: CDR1 SGHRS, CDR2 YFSETQ. The length of the CDR3 is 15 residues. V shed 4 bases, J shed 2 bases, and the junction held 7 bases outside the gene matches. The CDR3 region is CASSTGQGTTYEQYF. The CDR3 bases are TGCGCCAGCAGCACGGGACAGGGAACCACCTACGAGCAGTACTTC.

This chain links TRBV6-5 with TRBJ2-5; possibly TRBD1 for D (6 bases). CDR1 and CDR2 (germline): MNHEY, SVGAGI. The CDR3 contains 15 residues. V dropped 2 bases and J dropped 5 bases, with 15 bases sitting between them. This CDR3 reads CASSYRPGVYETQYF. In DNA form, the CDR3 reads TGTGCCAGCAGTTACAGGCCAGGGGTTTACGAGACCCAGTACTTC.

The V call is TRBV9, the J call TRBJ1-6, with 7 bases identical to TRBD1. This CDR3 has 14 residues. Per the germline V gene, CDR1 is SGDLS and CDR2 is YYNGEE. J lost 10 bases, V lost 2 bases, and 6 bases had no gene match. The CDR3 loop reads CASSVYRGGSPLHF. In DNA form, the CDR3 reads TGTGCCAGCAGCGTTTACAGGGGAGGATCACCCCTCCACTTT.

The rearrangement joins TRBV5-1 to TRBJ1-1; TRBD1 matches at 9 bases. This CDR3 region has 14 residues. Germline CDR1 reads SGHRS; CDR2 reads YFSETQ. The V and J ends lost 4 bases and 7 bases, in that order; junction bases with no gene match: 8. The CDR3 bases are TGCGCCAGCAGCGGAGACAGGGGGATCGGTGAAGCTTTCTTT. Encoded protein: CASSGDRGIGEAFF.

On this clone: Other DNA variants within this sample encode the same CDR3. The rearrangement links TRBV12-5 to TRBJ2-3; 8 bases map to TRBD2. In germline, CDR1 is LGHNT, CDR2 FRNRAP. The CDR3 is 15 residues long. V lost 2 bases and J lost 5; bases outside the gene matches: 6. The CDR3 DNA follows: TGTGCTAGTGGTTTGAGCCTTAGCGGGATAGATACGCAGTATTTT. Encoded protein: CASGLSLSGIDTQYF.